This TCR beta chain came from a study of sequential checkpoint blockade in melanoma. Study background: Each arm's sequence ended with maintenance nivolumab.

Only in-frame clones appear in the TCRdb table, and some are missing; sequencing was by immunoSEQ multiplex PCR. Of approximately 34,000 clones in the sample, roughly 81% were seen once. The treatment here: randomized to nivolumab then ipilimumab (arm A) or the reverse (arm B). DNA-damaging chemotherapy had not been given to any patient beforehand. Live CD3+CD8+ CD19− CD56− cells were sorted from PBMCs. Trimming took 0 bases from V and 3 from J, leaving 10 bases between them. CDR1 is SGDLS, CDR2 YYNGEE, per germline. The CDR3 consists of 14 residues. V usage is TRBV9 and J usage is TRBJ2-7; weak D call: TRBD1 (5 bases). This sequence originates from a human donor with melanoma. Sequenced here: CD8+ T cells sorted from blood (inferred from file names), sampled from a patient given nivolumab and ipilimumab in sequence. The CDR3 region is CASSVAMGLYEQYF. The CDR3 nucleotides read TGTGCCAGCAGCGTAGCTATGGGGCTCTACGAGCAGTACTTC.